This is a list of T cell receptor beta chains from one sample in a study of T cells in Graves' hyperthyroidism and ophthalmopathy. A single record per CDR3 protein comes from TCRdb applying MiXCR to the multiplex PCR reads. The table includes a few hundred thousand distinct CDR3 sequences, more than 15% detected once. Sequencing was done on a sample of blood. These TCRs come from a woman aged 18-29 years with Graves' hyperthyroidism that later progressed to Graves' ophthalmopathy. CDR3s include the opening cysteine and the closing phenylalanine or tryptophan. A D gene is named only where the DNA matches it firmly. Clone sizes are given selectively: once, few, many, or a class where the clone is expanded.

v_call: TRBV28; d_call: -; j_call: TRBJ1-4; clone_size: many; cdr3_nt: TGTGCCAGCAGTGCCAGCGGGGCCATTAATGAAAAACTGTTTTTT; cdr3_aa: CASSASGAINEKLFF
v_call: TRBV6-1; d_call: TRBD1; j_call: TRBJ1-1; clone_size: many; cdr3_nt: TGTGCCAGCAGTGCCAGAGACAGGGGGAACACTGAAGCTTTCTTT; cdr3_aa: CASSARDRGNTEAFF
v_call: TRBV28; d_call: TRBD1; j_call: TRBJ2-2; clone_size: many; cdr3_nt: TGTGCCAGCAGTTTAAGACAGGGTGCGGGGGAGCTGTTTTTT; cdr3_aa: CASSLRQGAGELFF
v_call: TRBV6-1; d_call: TRBD2; j_call: TRBJ2-3; clone_size: many; cdr3_nt: TGTGCCAGCAGTTACGTTGGCGGGAGGGCAGGAGATACGCAGTATTTT; cdr3_aa: CASSYVGGRAGDTQYF
v_call: TRBV9; d_call: -; j_call: TRBJ2-1; clone_size: -; cdr3_nt: TGTGCCAGCAGCGTAGCTTCCCAGCAGAGCTACAATGAGCAGTTCTTC; cdr3_aa: CASSVASQQSYNEQFF
v_call: TRBV12-3/TRBV12-4; d_call: -; j_call: TRBJ1-2; clone_size: many; cdr3_nt: TGTGCCAGCAGGGGAGGTTGGAGCTATGGCTACACCTTC; cdr3_aa: CASRGGWSYGYTF
v_call: TRBV5-4; d_call: -; j_call: TRBJ2-2; clone_size: -; cdr3_nt: TGTGCCAGCAGCCAAGTACAGACCGGGGAGCTGTTTTTT; cdr3_aa: CASSQVQTGELFF
v_call: TRBV19; d_call: -; j_call: TRBJ1-1; clone_size: -; cdr3_nt: TGTGCCAGTAGCCTAAACTTCGGGGGAGGGACTGAAGCTTTCTTT; cdr3_aa: CASSLNFGGGTEAFF
v_call: TRBV30; d_call: -; j_call: TRBJ1-5; clone_size: -; cdr3_nt: TGTGCCTGGAGTGACCGATACGATCAGCCCCAGCATTTT; cdr3_aa: CAWSDRYDQPQHF
v_call: TRBV9; d_call: -; j_call: TRBJ1-2; clone_size: -; cdr3_nt: TGTGCCAGCAGCGTAGGACAGGAGAACTATGGCTACACCTTC; cdr3_aa: CASSVGQENYGYTF
v_call: TRBV28; d_call: -; j_call: TRBJ2-2; clone_size: -; cdr3_nt: TGTGCCAGTTCCGGGACACAGAACACCGGGGAGCTGTTTTTT; cdr3_aa: CASSGTQNTGELFF
v_call: TRBV30; d_call: -; j_call: TRBJ2-2; clone_size: -; cdr3_nt: TGTGCCTGGAGGGCTAACGGGGAGCTGTTTTTT; cdr3_aa: CAWRANGELFF
v_call: TRBV11-2; d_call: TRBD2; j_call: TRBJ2-4; clone_size: many; cdr3_nt: TGTGCCAGCCGGAGACTAGCGGGAGAGAGGGTTCAAAACATTCAGTACTTC; cdr3_aa: CASRRLAGERVQNIQYF
v_call: TRBV7-8; d_call: -; j_call: TRBJ1-5; clone_size: many; cdr3_nt: TGTGCCAGCAGCTTAGGGGCGGATCAGCCCCAGCATTTT; cdr3_aa: CASSLGADQPQHF
v_call: TRBV6-1; d_call: TRBD1; j_call: TRBJ1-5; clone_size: once; cdr3_nt: TGTGCCAGCAGAAATCCGGGACAGGGGGCATTCGGGAATCAGCCCCAGCATTTT; cdr3_aa: CASRNPGQGAFGNQPQHF
v_call: TRBV6-6; d_call: -; j_call: TRBJ1-1; clone_size: many; cdr3_nt: TGTGCCAGCAGTTACTCAGGGTCTGAAGCTTTCTTT; cdr3_aa: CASSYSGSEAFF
v_call: TRBV12-3/TRBV12-4; d_call: -; j_call: TRBJ2-7; clone_size: many; cdr3_nt: TGTGCCAGCAGTCTCCAACAGGGTGGCCTCTCCTACGAGCAGTACTTC; cdr3_aa: CASSLQQGGLSYEQYF
v_call: TRBV5-6; d_call: TRBD1; j_call: TRBJ2-7; clone_size: -; cdr3_nt: TGTGCCAGCAGCGGGGGGACAGGGAGATACTACGAGCAGTACTTC; cdr3_aa: CASSGGTGRYYEQYF
v_call: TRBV4-3; d_call: TRBD1; j_call: TRBJ2-7; clone_size: -; cdr3_nt: TGCGCCAGCAGCCAAGATCTAAGACAGGGGCTAGCCTACGAGCAGTGCTTC; cdr3_aa: CASSQDLRQGLAYEQCF
v_call: TRBV20-1; d_call: TRBD1; j_call: TRBJ1-1; clone_size: many; cdr3_nt: TGCAGTGCTAGGAGCCGGGACAGGGGGCTTATTGAAGCTTTCTTT; cdr3_aa: CSARSRDRGLIEAFF
v_call: TRBV5-1; d_call: -; j_call: TRBJ2-1; clone_size: -; cdr3_nt: TGCGCCAGCAGATTAGTAGCGGACTACAATGAGCAGTTCTTC; cdr3_aa: CASRLVADYNEQFF
v_call: TRBV19; d_call: TRBD1; j_call: TRBJ1-1; clone_size: -; cdr3_nt: TGTGCCAGTAGTAGCACAGGGGGCCCCGCTGAAGCTTTCTTT; cdr3_aa: CASSSTGGPAEAFF
v_call: TRBV12-3/TRBV12-4; d_call: -; j_call: TRBJ1-1; clone_size: many; cdr3_nt: TGTGCCAGCAAATCAGCCGGAGGGGGCACTGAAGCTTTCTTT; cdr3_aa: CASKSAGGGTEAFF
v_call: TRBV28; d_call: -; j_call: TRBJ1-1; clone_size: many; cdr3_nt: TGTGCCAGCAGTTTAAGGGGAAGTACTGAAGCTTTCTTT; cdr3_aa: CASSLRGSTEAFF
v_call: TRBV10-3; d_call: TRBD2; j_call: TRBJ2-2; clone_size: many; cdr3_nt: TGTGCCATCAGGGGACTAGCAGAGACCGGGGAGCTGTTTTTT; cdr3_aa: CAIRGLAETGELFF
v_call: TRBV11-2; d_call: TRBD2; j_call: TRBJ2-5; clone_size: many; cdr3_nt: TGTGCCAGCAGCTCAAGACGGACTAGCGGGAGGGGCGGGGGGTCTAAAGAGACCCAGTACTTC; cdr3_aa: CASSSRRTSGRGGGSKETQYF
v_call: TRBV28; d_call: TRBD1; j_call: TRBJ2-7; clone_size: many; cdr3_nt: TGTGCCAGCAGTACCGACTCGGACAGGGCGTTTAACGAGCAGTACTTC; cdr3_aa: CASSTDSDRAFNEQYF
v_call: TRBV28; d_call: TRBD2; j_call: TRBJ2-7; clone_size: -; cdr3_nt: TGTGCCAGCAGGAAGCGGGGGCGCGAGCAGTACTTC; cdr3_aa: CASRKRGREQYF
v_call: TRBV10-3; d_call: TRBD1; j_call: TRBJ2-3; clone_size: -; cdr3_nt: TGTGCCATCGCACCAGGACAGGGTCGCACAGATACGCAGTATTTT; cdr3_aa: CAIAPGQGRTDTQYF
v_call: TRBV27; d_call: TRBD1; j_call: TRBJ1-5; clone_size: few; cdr3_nt: TGTGCCAGCAGTTTGTCACAGGGGGGAAGCAAACAGCCCCAGCATTTT; cdr3_aa: CASSLSQGGSKQPQHF
v_call: TRBV18; d_call: -; j_call: TRBJ2-7; clone_size: -; cdr3_nt: TGTGCCAGCTCACCACCATTCGCAGCGAACCGCTACGAGCAGTACTTC; cdr3_aa: CASSPPFAANRYEQYF
v_call: TRBV7-2; d_call: TRBD1; j_call: TRBJ2-2; clone_size: -; cdr3_nt: TGTGCCAGCAAGAGGGGACAGGGGGGCACCGGGGAGCTGTTTTTT; cdr3_aa: CASKRGQGGTGELFF
v_call: TRBV10-3; d_call: TRBD1; j_call: TRBJ2-7; clone_size: -; cdr3_nt: TGTGCCATCAGCAGAACAGGGGACGAGCAGTACTTC; cdr3_aa: CAISRTGDEQYF